This TCR beta chain was identified in a study of T cells in Graves' hyperthyroidism and ophthalmopathy. The CDR3 extends over 12 amino acids. Germline CDR1 is MDHEN and CDR2 is SYDVKM. Trimming pared 6 bases from V and 9 bases from J, leaving 13 bases between. Researchers took RNA transcripts and amplified the TCR beta CDR3 regions from them. In the first-round RT-PCR of the TCR CDR3, the HTBI primer set was used. Each CDR3 protein gets one entry after TCRdb re-called the multiplex PCR reads with MiXCR. This table has hundreds of thousands of distinct CDR3 sequences, 15% to 20% appearing once. This clonotype was recorded at least ten times.

The chain links TRBV28 to TRBJ2-3; D uncertain. The specimen was blood. The sequence derives from a woman between 25 and 40 years old with Graves' hyperthyroidism. The CDR3 nucleotides are TGTGCCAGCAGCACCTCAAAGAAGACGCAGTATTTT. The encoded protein is CASSTSKKTQYF.